These 17 T cell receptor beta chains came from one sample sequenced in a study of OX40 agonist ivuxolimab in advanced cancers. The table came from immunoSEQ multiplex PCR; TCRdb's copy has only in-frame clones and leaves some out. The repertoire includes 30,000 or so clones, around 86% of them detected once, and about 21% sits in the top ten. The sequenced sample was CD4+ or CD8+ T cells sorted from blood, obtained in a trial of the OX40 agonist ivuxolimab. Every receptor here comes from an adult with an advanced solid tumor such as melanoma, head and neck, liver or kidney cancer.

This clone was counted a single time. The chain combines TRBV28 with TRBJ2-7; 12 bases line up with TRBD2. J gave up 5 bases and V 2 bases, and 10 bases lay outside the gene matches. Germline CDR1 and CDR2: MDHEN and SYDVKM. The CDR3 loop spans 17 amino acids. CDR3 in amino acids: CASSLPSLAGGRHEQYF. In DNA, the CDR3 is TGTGCCAGCAGTTTACCCTCCCTAGCGGGGGGGCGCCACGAGCAGTACTTC.

The chain employs TRBV6-5 and TRBJ1-2, with 7 nucleotides matching TRBD1. V lost 0 bases and J lost 6; bases outside the gene matches: 4. The CDR3 has 14 amino acids. CDR1 MNHEY and CDR2 SVGAGI come from the germline V gene. CDR3 residues: CASSYSTGLDGYTF. For the CDR3, the DNA is TGTGCCAGCAGTTACTCGACAGGGTTAGATGGCTACACCTTC.

The V call is TRBV7-9, the J call TRBJ1-2; D uncertain. The V gene's germline CDR1 is SEHNR and CDR2 FQNEAQ (reference sequence). The V end lost 5 bases, the J end lost 2 bases, and 9 bases lay between the germline ends. This CDR3 is 13 amino acids long. The CDR3, as DNA: TGTGCCAGCAGCCCCGGCTGGAACTATGGCTACACCTTC. It specifies CASSPGWNYGYTF. Looking up the rest from reference TRBV7-9 and TRBJ1-2 gives the full variable domain: DTGVSQNPRHKITKRGQNVTFRCDPISEHNRLYWYRQTLGQGPEFLTYFQNEAQLEKSRLLSDRFSAERPKGSFSTLEIQRTEQGDSAMYLCASSPGWNYGYTFGSGTRLTVV.

This chain links TRBV28 with TRBJ2-5, with 7 nucleotides matching TRBD2. The J call may be in error: the DNA end matches TRBJ2-7 better. CDR3 length: 16 residues. Germline CDR1 reads MDHEN; CDR2 reads SYDVKM. CDR3 bases: TGTGCCACCGTAGGATGGGGAGGGGACCCCCACTACGAGCAGTACTTC. As protein: CATVGWGGDPHYEQYF.

This rearrangement joins TRBV7-8 to TRBJ2-7, with D possibly TRBD2 on 6 matching bases. Germline V CDR1 and CDR2: SGHVS, FQNEAQ. V lost 2 bases, J lost 5 bases, and 13 bases lay in between. This CDR3 region has 14 residues. The CDR3 protein is CASSLPLGGDEQYF. CDR3 bases: TGTGCCAGCAGCTTACCCCTCGGAGGGGACGAGCAGTACTTC.

The chain carries TRBV7-6 and TRBJ2-1; 11 bases map to TRBD2. In germline, CDR1 is SGHVS, CDR2 FNYEAQ. J was trimmed by 0 bases and V by 3 bases; bases with no gene match: 4. This CDR3 has 17 amino acids. For the CDR3, the DNA is TGTGCCAGCAGCTTGGCACTAGCGGGGGCCTCCTACAATGAGCAGTTCTTC. Translating it yields CASSLALAGASYNEQFF.

In its sample, this clone was seen once. The CDR3 loop is CASRRDRGLYNSPLHF. The CDR3 bases are TGTGCCAGCAGACGTGACAGGGGACTCTATAATTCACCCCTCCACTTT. The genes are TRBV5-6 and TRBJ1-6; 8 bases fit TRBD1. V lost 5 bases and J lost 3; bases outside the gene matches: 7. From germline, CDR1 is SGHDT and CDR2 YYEEEE. The CDR3 length is 16 residues.

This clone came up once. The chain has TRBV4-2 and TRBJ2-5, with TRBD2 identical over 7 bases. The J segment lost 2 bases and the V segment lost 5 bases, leaving 5 bases of the junction unmatched. Germline lookup yields CDR1 LGHNA and CDR2 YNFKEQ. The CDR3 covers 14 residues. CDR3 residues: CASSLVGGQETQYF. In DNA, the CDR3 is TGTGCCAGCAGCTTGGTGGGAGGGCAAGAGACCCAGTACTTC.

In DNA form, the CDR3 reads TGTGCCAGCAGCTTCGGGACAGGGGCTCCCCTGCAAGGCTACACCTTC. It yields the protein CASSFGTGAPLQGYTF. The rearrangement joins TRBV7-2 to TRBJ1-2; TRBD1 matches at 10 bases. The junction had 12 bases not matched to a gene; V was cut back by 3 bases and J by 8 bases. Germline values: CDR1 SGHTA, CDR2 FQGNSA. The CDR3 runs 16 residues.

This clone is deemed medium-sized. The V gene is TRBV27, the J gene TRBJ2-2; 9 positions match TRBD1. The CDR3 is 16 amino acids. V gave up 0 bases and J gave up 5 bases; unmatched junction bases: 4. Germline-derived CDR1 and CDR2 are MNHEY and SMNVEV (reference sequence). CDR3 sequence (DNA): TGTGCCAGCAGTTTATCCCCCGGGACAGGGACCGGGGAGCTGTTTTTT. Its protein is CASSLSPGTGTGELFF.

This clone appeared a few times. The chain recombines TRBV15 with TRBJ2-1; possible D gene TRBD1, 5 bases. The V gene's germline CDR1 is LNHNV and CDR2 YYDKDF (reference sequence). The CDR3 extends over 12 amino acids. The germline V and J ends were trimmed by 8 bases and 7 bases, with 12 bases remaining between them. The CDR3 sequence is CATLGQQNEQFF. Written as DNA, the CDR3 is TGTGCCACCTTGGGGCAGCAAAATGAGCAGTTCTTC.

The V gene is TRBV4-1, the J gene TRBJ2-7, with D possibly being TRBD2 (6 bases). The germline V and J ends were trimmed by 0 bases and 3 bases, with 12 bases remaining between them. The CDR3 covers 15 residues. Germline CDR1 MGHRA, CDR2 YSYEKL. CDR3: CASSQEFSGSYEQYF. DNA for the CDR3: TGCGCCAGCAGCCAAGAATTTTCCGGGAGCTACGAGCAGTACTTC.

This clone rates as medium-sized. This sequence joins TRBV11-2 and TRBJ1-3; D call uncertain. V lost 5 bases and J lost 4, with 18 bases in between. The CDR3 is made up of 16 amino acids. Germline assignment: CDR1 SGHAT and CDR2 FQNNGV. DNA of the CDR3: TGTGCCAGCAGCCACCCGACGACTAGACGGGGAAACACCATATATTTT. This sequence encodes CASSHPTTRRGNTIYF.

The chain employs TRBV12-5 and TRBJ1-1; a weak D match, TRBD1 (5 bases). Trimming stripped 3 bases from V and 3 bases from J, with 17 bases between. The germline V gene has CDR1 LGHNT and CDR2 FRNRAP. The CDR3 runs 16 residues. This CDR3 is CASGFGGVEGHTEAFF. CDR3 coding DNA: TGTGCTAGTGGTTTCGGGGGGGTGGAAGGTCACACTGAAGCTTTCTTT. Using reference TRBV12-5 and TRBJ1-1 for the parts outside the CDR3, the full variable domain is DARVTQTPRHKVTEMGQEVTMRCQPILGHNTVFWYRQTMMQGLELLAYFRNRAPLDDSGMPKDRFSAEMPDATLATLKIQPSEPRDSAVYFCASGFGGVEGHTEAFFGQGTRLTVV.

The chain employs TRBV19 and TRBJ1-5; 7 bases line up with TRBD1. Per the germline V gene, CDR1 is LNHDA and CDR2 is SQIVND (reference sequence). The V gene end was trimmed by 5 bases and the J gene end by 4 bases; junction bases not matched to a gene: 8. CDR3 size: 15 residues. The CDR3 DNA sequence: TGTGCCAGTAGTCGGACAGGCCTCTCTAATCAGCCCCAGCATTTT. Its translation is CASSRTGLSNQPQHF.

J is TRBJ2-7 and V is TRBV5-1, with D perhaps TRBD1 or TRBD2 (5 bases each). Trimming cost V 0 bases and J 2 bases, with 9 bases left between them. Germline CDR1 is SGHRS and CDR2 is YFSETQ. This CDR3 contains 14 residues. The CDR3 loop is CASSLVGGTYEQYF. CDR3 bases: TGCGCCAGCAGCTTGGTTGGGGGAACCTACGAGCAGTACTTC.

V and J are TRBV28 and TRBJ1-2; a possible D gene is TRBD1 (5 bases). From germline, CDR1 is MDHEN and CDR2 SYDVKM. Trimming stripped 5 bases from V and 4 bases from J, with 17 bases between. The CDR3 is 15 residues long. The CDR3 spells CASSLKHWDFYGYTF. For the CDR3, the DNA is TGTGCCAGCAGTCTCAAACATTGGGACTTCTATGGCTACACCTTC.